The sequence of this TCR beta chain was determined in a study of blood T cell repertoires in COVID-19. The overall study: Acute and convalescent COVID-19 samples came from the United States, Italy and Spain. T cells, B-cell-depleted T cells, or PBMCs provided the cDNA or gDNA that served as material.

This clone was seen once. Study processing details: How many nucleated cells were present was estimated from reference gene primer amplification. Using immunoSEQ multiplex PCR, the repertoire was profiled, and TCRdb retains in-frame clones only, with some absent. V, J and clone size are those of that table, while D and trimming were read from the DNA. Of 100,000 to 150,000 clones detected, 85% to 90% appear once; the ten largest clones hold approximately 6.6%. The CDR3 loop spans 14 amino acids. Germline CDR1 and CDR2: MGHDK and SYGVNS. V shed 1 base and J 3 bases; nucleotides not matched to a gene: 0.

The receptor's source is a man older than 75 with active or convalescent COVID-19. The sequenced sample consisted of peripheral blood. The chain uses TRBV25-1 and TRBJ1-1; 9 bases are a match to TRBD1. The CDR3 bases are TGTGCCAGCAGTGAATGGGACAGGGACACTGAAGCTTTCTTT. It yields the protein CASSEWDRDTEAFF.